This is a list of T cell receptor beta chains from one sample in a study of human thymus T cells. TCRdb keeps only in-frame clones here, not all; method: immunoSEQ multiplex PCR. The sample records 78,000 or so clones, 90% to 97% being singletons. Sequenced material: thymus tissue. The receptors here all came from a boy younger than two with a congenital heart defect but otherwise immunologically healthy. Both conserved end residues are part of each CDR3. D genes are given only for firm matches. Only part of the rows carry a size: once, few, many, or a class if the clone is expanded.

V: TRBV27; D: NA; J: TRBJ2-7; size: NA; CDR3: CASSFRGTLSYEQYF; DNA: TGTGCCAGCAGTTTCAGGGGTACGCTCTCCTACGAGCAGTACTTC
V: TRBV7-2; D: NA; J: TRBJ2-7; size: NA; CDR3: CASSLEGGPTYEQYF; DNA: TGTGCCAGCAGCTTAGAAGGGGGGCCCACTTACGAGCAGTACTTC
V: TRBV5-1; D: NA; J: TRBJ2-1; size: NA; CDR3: CASSFKMPRDYYNEQFF; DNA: TGCGCCAGCAGCTTTAAAATGCCTAGGGATTACTACAATGAGCAGTTCTTC
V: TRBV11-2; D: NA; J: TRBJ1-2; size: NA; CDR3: CASPDLGRRVEANYGYTF; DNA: TGTGCCAGCCCCGACCTGGGCAGACGGGTGGAAGCTAACTATGGCTACACCTTC
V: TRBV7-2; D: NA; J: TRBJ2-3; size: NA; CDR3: CASGPRQEDTQYF; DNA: TGTGCCAGTGGACCCAGGCAAGAAGATACGCAGTATTTT
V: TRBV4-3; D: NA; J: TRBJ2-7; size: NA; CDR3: CASSRGNGGYEQYF; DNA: TGCGCCAGCAGCCGAGGGAATGGGGGCTACGAGCAGTACTTC
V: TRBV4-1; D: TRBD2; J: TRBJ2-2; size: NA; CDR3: CASSQAGVAGVTGELFF; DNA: TGCGCCAGCAGCCAAGCGGGGGTAGCGGGAGTCACCGGGGAGCTGTTTTTT
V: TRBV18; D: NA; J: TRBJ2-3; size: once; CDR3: CASSPLTHSTDTQYF; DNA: TGTGCCAGCTCACCGCTGACCCATAGCACAGATACGCAGTATTTT
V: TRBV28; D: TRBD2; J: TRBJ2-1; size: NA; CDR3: CASSLCRILAGGANEQFF; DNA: TGTGCCAGCAGTTTATGCCGAATTCTAGCGGGAGGAGCCAATGAGCAGTTCTTC
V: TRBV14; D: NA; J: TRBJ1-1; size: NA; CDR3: CASSQELIRETEAFF; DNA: TGTGCCAGCAGCCAAGAGCTAATACGGGAAACTGAAGCTTTCTTT
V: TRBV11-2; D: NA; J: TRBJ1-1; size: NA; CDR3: CASSFGGGAEAFF; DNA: TGTGCCAGCAGTTTTGGGGGTGGCGCTGAAGCTTTCTTT
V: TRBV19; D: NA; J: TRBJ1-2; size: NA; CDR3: CASRSGRLTENYGYTF; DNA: TGTGCCAGTAGGTCGGGACGACTGACCGAGAACTATGGCTACACCTTC
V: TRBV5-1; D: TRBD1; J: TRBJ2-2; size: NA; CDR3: CASSLQIGDRNSDGELFF; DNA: TGCGCCAGCAGCTTGCAAATTGGGGACAGGAATTCTGACGGGGAGCTGTTTTTT
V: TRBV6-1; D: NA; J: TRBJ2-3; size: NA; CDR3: CASSEEGVGRGTDTQYF; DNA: TGTGCCAGCAGTGAAGAAGGGGTGGGCAGGGGCACAGATACGCAGTATTTT
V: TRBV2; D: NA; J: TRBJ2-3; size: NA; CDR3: CASSGAGGIIDTQYF; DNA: TGTGCCAGCAGTGGCGCAGGGGGGATAATAGATACGCAGTATTTT
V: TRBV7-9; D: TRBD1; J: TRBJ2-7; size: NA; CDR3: CASSLLPTGRSGEQYF; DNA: TGTGCCAGCAGCTTACTCCCGACAGGGAGATCGGGCGAGCAGTACTTC
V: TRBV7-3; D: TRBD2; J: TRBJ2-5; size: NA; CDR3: CASSHIGTSGEKIQETQYF; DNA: TGTGCCAGCAGCCATATCGGGACTAGCGGGGAAAAGATACAAGAGACCCAGTACTTC
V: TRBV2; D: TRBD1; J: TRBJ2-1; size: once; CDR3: CASSEGVRGQGGNEQFF; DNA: TGTGCCAGCAGTGAAGGCGTCAGAGGACAGGGAGGAAATGAGCAGTTCTTC
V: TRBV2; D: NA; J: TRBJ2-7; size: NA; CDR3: CASHTSGNSYEQYF; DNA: TGTGCCAGCCATACTTCCGGGAATAGCTACGAGCAGTACTTC
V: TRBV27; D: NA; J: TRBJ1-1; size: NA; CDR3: CASSLSLPVGPNTEAFF; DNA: TGTGCCAGCAGTTTATCGCTCCCGGTGGGACCGAACACTGAAGCTTTCTTT
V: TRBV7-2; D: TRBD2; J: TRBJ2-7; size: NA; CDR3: CASSLGGVGLAHTYEQYF; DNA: TGTGCCAGCAGCTTAGGGGGAGTAGGACTAGCGCATACCTACGAGCAGTACTTC
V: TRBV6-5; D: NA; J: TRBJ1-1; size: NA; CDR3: CASSYSGRGNTEAFF; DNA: TGTGCCAGCAGTTACTCGGGCAGGGGAAACACTGAAGCTTTCTTT
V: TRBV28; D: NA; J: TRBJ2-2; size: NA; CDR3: CATTQLGHPNTGELFF; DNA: TGTGCCACTACTCAATTGGGACATCCGAACACCGGGGAGCTGTTTTTT
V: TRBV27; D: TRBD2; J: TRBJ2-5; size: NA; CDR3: CASSLRGGEGETQYF; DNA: TGTGCCAGCAGTTTACGTGGGGGGGAGGGGGAGACCCAGTACTTC